Below, 24 T cell receptor beta chains from the same sample are listed, as sequenced in a study of human T cells and chemical hapten exposure. As for time point: pre-sensitization, week 0. Specified treatment: therapeutic diphenylcyclopropenone sensitization with weekly scalp DPC. TCRdb used MiXCR to reprocess the RACE reads, holding one entry per CDR3 protein. The sample contains under 65,000 distinct CDR3 sequences, 8.5% to 10% of which appear only once. Here the sequenced sample was whole blood, taken in connection with sensitization to the hapten diphenylcyclopropenone (DPC). The receptors here all came from a woman in her thirties or forties with alopecia areata. Some clones in this sample may be carry-over from other donors' samples.

This clonotype was picked up a small number of times. The chain has TRBV7-2 and TRBJ2-5; D uncertain. The CDR3 runs to 15 residues. V was clipped by 4 bases and J by 4 bases, with 16 bases between them. Germline loops: CDR1 SGHTA, CDR2 FQGNSA. CDR3 region: CASSSGLSSGETQYF. As DNA, the CDR3 is TGTGCCAGCAGCTCCGGTTTGAGTTCTGGAGAGACCCAGTACTTC.

This clonotype was observed many times. The genes are TRBV2 and TRBJ2-5, with 9 nucleotides matching TRBD2. Trimming took 9 bases from V and 6 from J; bases not matched to a gene: 5. The CDR3 has 12 amino acids. CDR1 and CDR2 from the germline V gene are SNHLY and FYNNEI. The CDR3 nucleotides are TGTGCCAGTGAGCGGGGGGCGCAGACCCAGTACTTC. It encodes CASERGAQTQYF.

V is TRBV29-1 and J is TRBJ2-7; D gene uncertain. In germline, CDR1 is SQVTM, CDR2 ANQGSEA. Trimming cost V 5 bases and J 4 bases, with 18 bases left between them. The CDR3 is 14 amino acids. The CDR3: CSVSKVGSDYEQYF. CDR3 sequence (DNA): TGCAGCGTTTCGAAAGTGGGGTCGGATTACGAGCAGTACTTC.

The CDR3 loop reads CASIASASTDTQYF. In nucleotides, the CDR3 is TGTGCCAGCATTGCTAGCGCGAGCACAGATACGCAGTATTTT. This chain uses TRBV6-1 with TRBJ2-3, with D maybe TRBD2 (6 bases). CDR3 length equals 14 residues. Germline V gene sequence: CDR1 MNHNS, CDR2 SASEGT. Trimming removed 7 bases at V and 0 bases at J, with 11 bases between.

This clonotype has ten or more counts. The V gene is TRBV7-9, the J gene TRBJ2-3; TRBD2 aligns across 10 bases. The CDR3 runs 15 residues. The germline V gene has CDR1 SEHNR and CDR2 FQNEAQ (reference sequence). After removal of 4 bases from V and 4 bases from J, the junction contained 5 bases not matched to a gene. The CDR3 sequence is CASSSASGGPDTQYF. The CDR3 nucleotides are TGTGCCAGCAGCTCCGCTAGCGGGGGTCCAGATACGCAGTATTTT.

Details on this clonotype: Given a much more abundant clone one base away, this may be a read error. V usage is TRBV18 and J usage is TRBJ1-5; D uncertain. From germline, CDR1 is KGHSH and CDR2 LQKENI. This CDR3 contains 13 residues. The CDR3: CTSSSALEQPQHF. CDR3 nucleotides: TGTACCAGCTCATCGGCCCTCGAACAGCCCCAGCATTTT.

The chain couples TRBV5-1 to TRBJ2-7; 7 bases are shared with TRBD2. This CDR3 region has 13 residues. Germline assignment: CDR1 SGHRS and CDR2 YFSETQ. Trimming took 5 bases from V and 2 from J; bases not matched to a gene: 4. The CDR3 bases are TGCGCCAGCAGTTCCCGGGGGGCCTACGAGCAGTACTTC. This codes for CASSSRGAYEQYF.

The V gene is TRBV29-1, the J gene TRBJ1-1; a weak D match, TRBD1 (6 bases). Germline-derived CDR1 and CDR2 are SQVTM and ANQGSEA. The CDR3 contains 11 residues. V was clipped by 4 bases and J by 6 bases, with 9 bases between them. The CDR3 spells CSVGGGSEAFF. The CDR3 bases are TGCAGCGTTGGAGGGGGATCTGAAGCTTTCTTT.

The chain has TRBV6-1 and TRBJ1-2; maybe TRBD1 (5 bases). The germline V and J ends were trimmed by 6 bases and 6 bases, with 17 bases remaining between them. Germline CDR1 reads MNHNS; CDR2 reads SASEGT. The CDR3 sequence is 14 residues long. Here the CDR3 DNA reads TGTGCCAGCAGCCCAGGGTCTACTGCGGATGGCTACACCTTC. It yields the protein CASSPGSTADGYTF.

This clonotype has a handful of counts. The chain links TRBV4-3 to TRBJ2-7, with D possibly called TRBD1 or TRBD2 (5 bases each). Germline CDR1 reads LGHNA; CDR2 reads YSLEER. The V gene lost 4 bases and the J gene lost 5 bases, with 9 bases spanning the gap. The CDR3 extends over 12 amino acids. CDR3 residues: CASSRGTNEQYF. Written as DNA, the CDR3 is TGCGCCAGCAGCCGTGGGACGAACGAGCAGTACTTC.

This clonotype occurred many times. The gene calls are TRBV5-1 and TRBJ1-6; D not certain. With 0 bases removed from V and 0 bases from J, the gap between germline ends came to 7 bases. Germline V gives CDR1 SGHRS, CDR2 YFSETQ. This CDR3 spans 16 amino acids. The CDR3 reads CASSLGGSSYNSPLHF. DNA of the CDR3: TGCGCCAGCAGCTTGGGCGGGAGCTCCTATAATTCACCCCTCCACTTT.

This clonotype was counted at least ten times. The chain uses TRBV28 and TRBJ2-1; 11 bases fit TRBD2. Germline lookup yields CDR1 MDHEN and CDR2 SYDVKM. The CDR3 has 14 residues. The V segment lost 11 bases and the J segment 5 bases; nucleotides outside the gene matches: 8. The CDR3 coding sequence is TGTGCCGCCTATAGCGGGGGGGCACACAATGAGCAGTTCTTC. Its protein product is CAAYSGGAHNEQFF.

A few counts support this clonotype. This chain joins TRBV27 and TRBJ2-7, with D possibly TRBD2 on 5 matching bases. The germline V and J ends were trimmed by 4 bases and 2 bases, with 9 bases remaining between them. This CDR3 has 13 amino acids. The germline V gene has CDR1 MNHEY and CDR2 SMNVEV (reference sequence). CDR3 DNA: TGTGCCAGCAGTTACGGACTGGCCTACGAGCAGTACTTC. Translation gives CASSYGLAYEQYF.

As concerns this clonotype: Being one base from a much bigger clone, this may be a read error. This chain connects TRBV28 to TRBJ1-6, with unresolved D. The CDR3 contains 11 residues. V was cut by 3 bases and J by 14 bases, with 8 bases left in between. The germline CDR1 and CDR2 sequences are MDHEN and SYDVKM. The CDR3 here is CASSFQESLHF. CDR3 nucleotides: TGTGCCAGCAGTTTTCAGGAATCCCTCCACTTT.

This clonotype has a count of ten or more. This chain uses TRBV25-1 with TRBJ1-6; 7 bases match TRBD1. The CDR3 is 14 amino acids. Trimming cost V 6 bases and J 5 bases; bases outside gene matches: 4. From germline, CDR1 is MGHDK and CDR2 SYGVNS. CDR3 in DNA: TGTGCCAGCAGCGAGACAGGGAATAATTCACCCCTCCACTTT. Translated: CASSETGNNSPLHF.

Only a few counts were recorded for this clonotype. V gene TRBV20-1 combines with J gene TRBJ2-3, with TRBD1 identical over 9 bases. This CDR3 has 13 amino acids. V lost 7 bases and J lost 5; bases outside the gene matches: 7. Germline V gene data show CDR1 as DFQATT and CDR2 as SNEGSKA (reference sequence). The CDR3 region has the DNA TGCAGTGGGGGCGGGACAGGGCTAGATACGCAGTATTTT. As protein: CSGGGTGLDTQYF.

This clonotype came up many times. CDR3 nucleotide sequence: TGTGCCAGCATTCCATCCGACAGCGAGGAGAATTCACCCCTCCACTTT. Protein product: CASIPSDSEENSPLHF. The chain is built from TRBV6-2 or TRBV6-3 and TRBJ1-6; tentatively, D is TRBD1 (5 bases). Trimming took off 7 bases at V and 7 bases at J, with 20 bases between the two ends. Germline V CDR1 and CDR2: MNHEY, SVGEGT. The length of the CDR3 is 16 residues.

This chain joins TRBV12-3 or TRBV12-4 and TRBJ2-1; possible D gene TRBD1, 5 bases. The CDR3 covers 12 residues. The germline V and J ends were trimmed by 10 bases and 10 bases, with 17 bases remaining between them. The CDR3 sequence is CANSIHQGEQFF. In DNA form, the CDR3 reads TGTGCCAACAGCATCCATCAGGGCGAGCAGTTCTTC.

Many counts were recorded for this clonotype. DNA of the CDR3: TGTGCCAGCTCACCAGTGTCAACTAATGAAAAACTGTTTTTT. As protein: CASSPVSTNEKLFF. The chain has TRBV18 and TRBJ1-4; no clear D gene. Between the trimmed V and J ends, which lost 2 bases and 0 bases, there was a span of 4 bases. Germline V lookup: CDR1 KGHSH, CDR2 LQKENI. The CDR3 runs to 14 residues.

V and J are TRBV7-9 and TRBJ2-1; TRBD2 might be the D (6 bases). The V end was cut by 5 bases, the J end by 4 bases, with 21 bases between. Germline lookup yields CDR1 SEHNR and CDR2 FQNEAQ (reference sequence). The CDR3 consists of 17 residues. The CDR3: CASSPPPIAEVYNEQFF. DNA of the CDR3: TGTGCCAGCAGCCCCCCCCCCATAGCGGAGGTTTACAATGAGCAGTTCTTC.

This clonotype was found many times. The V call is TRBV27, the J call TRBJ2-2, with 12 bases lining up with TRBD2. This CDR3 is built from 19 residues. Germline V gene lookup returns CDR1 MNHEY and CDR2 SMNVEV (reference sequence). The V and J ends lost 0 bases and 3 bases, in that order; junction bases with no gene match: 8. CDR3 nucleotide sequence: TGTGCCAGCAGTTTATCGGCTAGCGGGGGGGCCTTGGACACCGGGGAGCTGTTTTTT. Amino acid sequence: CASSLSASGGALDTGELFF.

This clonotype was seen repeatedly, ten times or more. The CDR3 bases are TGTGCCAGCATGGGGATTGACTATGGCTACACCTTC. Protein sequence: CASMGIDYGYTF. The rearrangement uses TRBV7-2 and TRBJ1-2; no reliable D call. The CDR3 consists of 12 residues. Trimming left V 7 bases short and J 3 bases short, with 9 bases between. In germline, CDR1 is SGHTA, CDR2 FQGNSA.

The V and J genes are TRBV2 and TRBJ2-2; 8 nucleotides align to TRBD2. From germline, CDR1 is SNHLY and CDR2 FYNNEI. J gave up 3 bases and V 7 bases, and 7 bases lay outside the gene matches. The CDR3 contains 15 residues. CDR3 DNA sequence: TGTGCCAGCAAACGAGGGACTAGTGACACCGGGGAGCTGTTTTTT. Translated, it gives CASKRGTSDTGELFF.

This clonotype was picked up many times. The chain combines TRBV5-1 with TRBJ2-1, with 14 bases identical to TRBD2. Germline V gene lookup returns CDR1 SGHRS and CDR2 YFSETQ. Trimming took 4 bases from V and 9 from J; bases not matched to a gene: 9. This CDR3 contains 16 residues. This CDR3 reads CASSRTSGGSHGEQFF. The CDR3, as DNA: TGCGCCAGCAGCCGGACTAGCGGGGGGTCCCATGGTGAGCAGTTCTTC.